The 8 T cell receptor beta chains reported below all come from one sample, sequenced in a study of T cells in women clearing cervical HPV infection. Sequencing used immunoSEQ multiplex PCR; TCRdb keeps in-frame clones, though not all of them. Its table records 25,000 to 35,000 clones. Source material: blood buffy coat. The source of these receptors is a woman aged 18 to 75 with a cervical HPV16 infection that either progressed to CIN3+ or cleared (not recorded which).

With respect to this clone: The read finishes 3 residues shy of the CDR3 end, and the germline J gene is used to complete it. The V call is TRBV28, the J call TRBJ2-7; 9 nucleotides align to TRBD1. The J segment lost 4 bases and the V segment lost 5 bases, leaving 6 bases of the junction unmatched. The CDR3 consists of 14 residues. CDR1 and CDR2 from the germline V gene are MDHEN and SYDVKM. The CDR3 sequence is CASSPLTGGYEQYF. CDR3 bases read: TGTGCCAGCAGTCCCTTGACAGGGGGGTACGAG.

CDR3 DNA, as far as it was read: TGTGCCAGCAGTGAAGCAGGGGGTACTGAA. The encoded protein is CASSEAGGTE. The whole CDR3 reads CASSEAGGTEAFF. The chain joins TRBV6-1 to TRBJ1-1, with a possible D match to TRBD1 (6 bases). Coverage ceases 3 residues before the CDR3 finishes, and the germline J gene fills in the end. The CDR3 sequence is 13 residues long. Germline CDR1 reads MNHNS; CDR2 reads SASEGT. V was clipped by 0 bases and J by 5 bases, with 7 bases between them.

As to this clone: The read terminates 3 residues ahead of where the CDR3 ends, so the germline J gene completes it. This chain links TRBV7-2 with TRBJ1-2, with D unresolved. The CDR3 contains 15 residues. V was cut by 5 bases and J by 0 bases, with 13 bases left in between. Germline CDR1 SGHTA, CDR2 FQGNSA. The CDR3 DNA, read in part, is TGTGCCAGCAGCCCCTTACCCTACCCTAACTATGGC. Translated, it gives CASSPLPYPNYG. The full CDR3 sequence reads CASSPLPYPNYGYTF.

This CDR3 reads CSARAGGPEETQYF. CDR3 DNA, as far as it was read: TGCAGTGCTAGAGCGGGGGGGCCAGAAGAGACC. The chain recombines TRBV20-1 with TRBJ2-5; TRBD2 aligns across 8 bases. The read terminates 3 residues before the CDR3 end, so the remaining end is supplied by the germline J gene. The CDR3 sequence is 14 residues long. The junction had 4 bases not matched to a gene; V was cut back by 1 base and J by 3 bases. Germline values: CDR1 DFQATT, CDR2 SNEGSKA (reference sequence).

About this clone: From the germline J gene comes the end of the CDR3, since the read stops 3 residues before it. V gene TRBV20-1 combines with J gene TRBJ2-3; possible D gene TRBD2, 6 bases. V dropped 0 bases and J dropped 4 bases, with 14 bases sitting between them. CDR1 is DFQATT and CDR2 is SNEGSKA in the germline V gene (reference sequence). The CDR3 has 15 amino acids. CDR3 bases read: TGCAGTGCTAGAGATGCGGCGGGGTTGGCAGATACG. Amino acid sequence: CSARDAAGLADT. The entire CDR3 reads CSARDAAGLADTQYF.

A word on this clone: Coverage ceases 3 residues before the CDR3 finishes, and the germline J gene fills in the end. The chain combines TRBV6-2 or TRBV6-3 with TRBJ1-6; 7 positions agree with TRBD1. V gave up 8 bases and J gave up 6 bases; unmatched junction bases: 4. The length of the CDR3 is 13 residues. Germline CDR1 is MNHEY and CDR2 is SVGEGT. CDR3 protein: CASARDSNSPLHF. CDR3 bases read: TGTGCCAGCGCCCGGGACAGTAATTCACCC.

The sequenced CDR3 bases are TGTGCCAGCAGCACTGGTCGGAGGGACACTGAA. Translated: CASSTGRRDTE. The CDR3 in full is CASSTGRRDTEAFF. The gene calls are TRBV11-2 and TRBJ1-1; D is unresolved. The read is 3 residues too short to cover the CDR3 end, so that end is filled in from the germline J gene. Between the trimmed V and J ends, which lost 5 bases and 3 bases, there was a span of 13 bases. The germline V gene encodes CDR1 SGHAT and CDR2 FQNNGV. The CDR3 runs 14 residues. Supplemented by reference TRBV11-2 and TRBJ1-1, the full variable domain reads EAGVAQSPRYKIIEKRQSVAFWCNPISGHATLYWYQQILGQGPKLLIQFQNNGVVDDSQLPKDRFSAERLKGVDSTLKIQPAKLEDSAVYLCASSTGRRDTEAFFGQGTRLTVV.

Comment on this clone: The read halts 3 residues ahead of the CDR3 end, with the missing end drawn from the germline J gene. The rearrangement joins TRBV20-1 to TRBJ2-1; D perhaps matches TRBD1 (5 bases). The CDR3 consists of 14 residues. V lost 0 bases and J 7 bases, leaving 13 bases between the germline ends. Germline CDR1 reads DFQATT; CDR2 reads SNEGSKA (reference sequence). The CDR3 loop is CSARDIQGRNEQFF. The part of the CDR3 DNA that was read is TGCAGTGCTAGAGATATTCAGGGTCGGAATGAG.